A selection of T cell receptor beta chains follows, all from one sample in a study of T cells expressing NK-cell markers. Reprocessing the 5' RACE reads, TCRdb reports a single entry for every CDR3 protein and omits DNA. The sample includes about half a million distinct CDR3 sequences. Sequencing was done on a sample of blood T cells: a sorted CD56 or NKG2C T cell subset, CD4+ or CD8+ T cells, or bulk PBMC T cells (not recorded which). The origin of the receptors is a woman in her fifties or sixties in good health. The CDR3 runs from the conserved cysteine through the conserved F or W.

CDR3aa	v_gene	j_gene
CASSLGTSGSRYEQYF	TRBV7-9	TRBJ2-7
CASSLAQGNTEAFF	TRBV7-8	TRBJ1-1
CASTPEAGMGMKTQYF	TRBV6-5	TRBJ2-5
CASSITNSGNTIYF	TRBV19	TRBJ1-3
CASENRENQPQHF	TRBV2	TRBJ1-5
CAGTPSGSSYNEQFF	TRBV28	TRBJ2-1
CASSLWEGAKNIQYF	TRBV28	TRBJ2-4
CASSQVFPAGGRDTEAFF	TRBV4-1	TRBJ1-1
CASSQQRDSGTEAFF	TRBV5-1	TRBJ1-1
CASSLNSGDNEQFF	TRBV6-1	TRBJ2-1
CSVGGHSVYGYTF	TRBV29-1	TRBJ1-2
CSVEGTEDYEQYF	TRBV29-1	TRBJ2-7
CASSAKQGARGANVLTF	TRBV5-1	TRBJ2-6
CATGLGWSSTDTQYF	TRBV27	TRBJ2-3
CASSLGTQNEAFF	TRBV5-1	TRBJ1-1
CSARDAGLPSFYGYTF	TRBV20-1	TRBJ1-2
CASSQASGTSGNTGELFF	TRBV4-1	TRBJ2-2
CASIPLKTTGELFF	TRBV11-2	TRBJ2-2
CASSWTAPNTEAFF	TRBV12-3/TRBV12-4	TRBJ1-1
CASSVTVGSNQPQHF	TRBV5-1	TRBJ1-5
CASSLSFKGQYTEAFF	TRBV27	TRBJ1-1
CATRNSGEGVNEQFF	TRBV24-1	TRBJ2-1
CATSRDVSAGEETQYF	TRBV15	TRBJ2-5
CASTRTGSSDTQYF	TRBV6-5	TRBJ2-3
CATSDRAGDRGLGETQYF	TRBV24-1	TRBJ2-5
CASSPGGSYSYEQYF	TRBV5-1	TRBJ2-7
CASSEGRLAGGAEQFF	TRBV5-1	TRBJ2-1
CAIRSSGPLADTQYF	TRBV10-3	TRBJ2-3
CSQALLAGAHEQYF	TRBV20-1	TRBJ2-7
CASSVDSGYGYTF	TRBV12-3/TRBV12-4	TRBJ1-2
CASSLVGGAQPQHF	TRBV7-9	TRBJ1-5
CASSQDGSGSTDTQYF	TRBV4-1	TRBJ2-3
CASSRDYAEQFF	TRBV7-2	TRBJ2-1
CAWSLDPRLNEQFF	TRBV30	TRBJ2-1
CASSTTGGATKNIQYF	TRBV12-3/TRBV12-4	TRBJ2-4
CASSPEVQIYNEQFF	TRBV10-2	TRBJ2-1
CASSWGLDEQYF	TRBV11-2	TRBJ2-7
CASSQGPGQPYEQYF	TRBV3-1	TRBJ2-7
CASSLGGWDRDKPQHF	TRBV12-3/TRBV12-4	TRBJ1-5
CASSSLESSYEQYF	TRBV6-5	TRBJ2-7
CASSRVSGRGVDEQFF	TRBV7-2	TRBJ2-1